The 27 T cell receptor beta chains reported below all come from one sample, sequenced in a study of T cells in women clearing cervical HPV infection. Produced via immunoSEQ multiplex PCR; TCRdb's table is partial and in-frame only. Its listing shows tens of thousands of clones. The sample was blood buffy coat. Every receptor here comes from a woman aged 18 to 75 with a cervical HPV16 infection that either progressed to CIN3+ or cleared (not recorded which).

Comments on this clone: One end of the junction varies from germline; a read error may be responsible. The CDR3 extends 3 residues past the end of the read, so its final part is completed from the germline J gene. Other DNA sequences in the sample encode the same CDR3. This sequence joins TRBV19 and TRBJ1-3; D may be TRBD1 (6 bases). The CDR3 covers 14 residues. Germline V lookup: CDR1 LNHDA, CDR2 SQIVND (reference sequence). The DNA read from the CDR3 is TGTGCCAGTAGGTCCAGGGGCTCTGGAAACACG. Encoded protein: CASRSRGSGNT. The CDR3 reads in full as CASRSRGSGNTIYF.

With regard to this clone: The DNA ends 3 residues before the CDR3 does, and the rest of the CDR3 is filled in from the germline J gene. V is TRBV5-1 and J is TRBJ2-3, with TRBD1 matching over 11 bases. Unmatched junction bases numbered 11, after V lost 4 bases and J lost 4 bases. This CDR3 has 17 residues. CDR1 is SGHRS, CDR2 YFSETQ, per germline. This chain's CDR3 is CASSRWVDRGQADTQYF. CDR3 DNA, as far as it was read: TGCGCCAGCAGCCGCTGGGTGGACAGGGGGCAGGCAGATACG.

As concerns this clone: The read comes to an end 3 residues before the CDR3 does, leaving the germline J gene to fill in the end. The J gene is TRBJ1-2, the V gene TRBV18, with D perhaps matching TRBD1 (5 bases). This CDR3 spans 12 amino acids. Germline-derived CDR1 and CDR2 are KGHSH and LQKENI. This CDR3 is CASSLTGYDYTF. CDR3 DNA (partial): TGTGCCAGCTCCCTTACAGGCTACGAC.

The CDR3 loop is CASRHAGGLSGANVLFF. The DNA read from the CDR3 is TGTGCCAGTAGACACGCAGGGGGACTCTCGGGGGCCAACGTA. The V and J genes are TRBV19 and TRBJ1-4; 7 bases are a match to TRBD1. The read ends 3 residues early relative to the CDR3; the germline J gene fills the gap. The germline gives CDR1 LNHDA, CDR2 SQIVND (reference sequence). This CDR3 is built from 17 residues.

About this clone: The CDR3 end falls 3 residues outside the read, so it is completed with the germline J gene. The chain joins TRBV20-1 to TRBJ2-7, with 14 positions matching TRBD2. The germline V gene has CDR1 DFQATT and CDR2 SNEGSKA (reference sequence). V lost 5 bases, J lost 3 bases, and 3 bases stayed unmatched. The CDR3 totals 14 residues. The CDR3 spells CSAYGTSGSYEQYF. The CDR3 bases that were read are TGCAGTGCTTACGGGACTAGCGGGAGCTACGAG.

About this clone: With the read ending 3 residues before the CDR3 end, the germline J gene is used to fill in that end. The J gene is TRBJ2-3, the V gene TRBV20-1, with 7 positions matching TRBD1. J lost 4 bases, V lost 5 bases, and 12 bases had no gene match. This CDR3 has 15 amino acids. Per the germline V gene, CDR1 is DFQATT and CDR2 is SNEGSKA (reference sequence). The CDR3 sequence: CSAQQRTGLSDTQYF. The CDR3 bases that were read are TGCAGTGCTCAACAACGGACAGGCCTTTCAGATACG.

About this clone: Read data end 3 residues before the CDR3 end; the end is taken from the germline J gene. This rearrangement joins TRBV19 to TRBJ2-1; 7 nucleotides match TRBD1. Germline V lookup: CDR1 LNHDA, CDR2 SQIVND (reference sequence). V trimming: 7 bases; J trimming: 0 bases; junction bases outside the gene matches: 15. The length of the CDR3 is 18 residues. CDR3 bases read: TGTGCCAGTACCCCGTACAGGGGCCTTTTAAGCTCCTACAATGAG. It codes for CASTPYRGLLSSYNE. The full CDR3 reads CASTPYRGLLSSYNEQFF.

On this clone itself: The read ends 3 residues before the CDR3 terminus; that terminus is restored from the germline J gene. The chain is built from TRBV28 and TRBJ1-4; 7 bases agree with TRBD1. The CDR3 is 14 amino acids. Looked up from germline, CDR1 is MDHEN and CDR2 is SYDVKM. The ends lost 5 bases at V and 8 bases at J; junction bases unmatched: 8. This CDR3 reads CASSPQDRDEKLFF. The DNA read from the CDR3 is TGTGCCAGCAGTCCCCAAGACAGGGACGAAAAA. The whole variable domain, filled in from reference TRBV28 and TRBJ1-4, reads DVKVTQSSRYLVKRTGEKVFLECVQDMDHENMFWYRQDPGLGLRLIYFSYDVKMKEKGDIPEGYSVSREKKERFSLILESASTNQTSMYLCASSPQDRDEKLFFGSGTQLSVL.

Partial CDR3 DNA: TGTGCCAGCAGTGATCCACGACAGGGATGGAATGAG. Translated: CASSDPRQGWNE. The full CDR3 reads CASSDPRQGWNEQFF. This chain links TRBV6-1 with TRBJ2-1; 7 bases align to TRBD1. From the germline J gene comes the end of the CDR3, since the read stops 3 residues before it. Trimming at V came to 3 bases and at J to 7 bases, leaving 9 bases not matched to a gene. CDR1 is MNHNS, CDR2 SASEGT, per germline. The CDR3 is made up of 15 amino acids.

Comments on this clone: The DNA ends 3 residues before the CDR3 does, and the rest of the CDR3 is filled in from the germline J gene. This chain joins TRBV12-3 or TRBV12-4 and TRBJ2-5; 10 bases match TRBD1. The CDR3 spans 14 residues. J gave up 4 bases and V 5 bases, and 4 bases lay outside the gene matches. The sequenced CDR3 bases are TGTGCCAGCAGTGACAGGGGGCTAGGAGAGACC. Translating it yields CASSDRGLGET. The whole CDR3 region reads CASSDRGLGETQYF.

As for this clone: Read data end 3 residues before the CDR3 end; the end is taken from the germline J gene. This chain connects TRBV7-2 to TRBJ1-3; D is ambiguous. Trimming stripped 0 bases from V and 1 base from J, with 7 bases between. This CDR3 region has 15 residues. Germline V gene data show CDR1 as SGHTA and CDR2 as FQGNSA. The CDR3 bases that were read are TGTGCCAGCAGCTTAGCTACAGTGTCTGGAAACACC. It codes for CASSLATVSGNT. The entire CDR3 sequence reads CASSLATVSGNTIYF.

This clone ranks as medium-sized in terms of frequency. The sequence runs out 3 residues before the end of the CDR3; the remainder is reconstructed from the germline J gene. This rearrangement joins TRBV19 to TRBJ1-2; weak D call: TRBD1 (5 bases). The germline gives CDR1 LNHDA, CDR2 SQIVND (reference sequence). The CDR3 totals 13 residues. V was shortened by 3 bases and J by 5 bases, with 10 bases between the two germline ends. The CDR3: CASSIGGLYGYTF. Partial CDR3 DNA: TGTGCCAGTAGTATTGGGGGACTGTATGGC.

Concerning this clone: The CDR3 goes on 3 residues after the read ends, and that part is filled in from the germline J gene. The V and J genes are TRBV7-6 and TRBJ2-5; D is unresolved. The germline gives CDR1 SGHVS, CDR2 FNYEAQ. The CDR3 loop spans 12 amino acids. V was clipped by 1 base and J by 7 bases, with 7 bases between them. The CDR3 DNA, read in part, is TGTGCCAGCAGCTTAGTTAGTGGGACC. Translating gives CASSLVSGT. Given in full, the CDR3 is CASSLVSGTQYF.

Note on this clone: Read sequence stops 3 residues before the CDR3 end, and the germline J gene provides the missing end. The rearrangement joins TRBV5-3 to TRBJ2-7; D is possibly TRBD1 (6 bases). TRBV5-3 is recorded as an ORF, its role being uncertain. V gave up 5 bases and J gave up 0 bases, with 12 bases separating them. This CDR3 region has 14 residues. The sequenced part of the CDR3 DNA is TGTGCCAGAAGTTACGGACAGTCCTCCTACGAG. As protein: CARSYGQSSYE. The full CDR3 protein reads CARSYGQSSYEQYF.

Worth noting for this clone: The CDR3 end is not reached by the read, which stops 3 residues before it; the germline J gene fills it in. The V and J genes are TRBV12-3 or TRBV12-4 and TRBJ2-7; 9 bases line up with TRBD1. This CDR3 is 16 amino acids long. The trim removed 3 bases at V and 2 bases at J, leaving 8 bases unmatched. The CDR3 reads CASSFSTGGEPYEQYF. The CDR3 DNA, read in part, is TGTGCCAGCAGTTTTTCGACAGGGGGTGAACCCTACGAG.

As regards this clone: The observed sequence ends 3 residues before the CDR3 terminus, with the missing tail filled in from the germline J gene. The rearrangement joins TRBV10-3 to TRBJ2-7, with TRBD1 matching 9 bases. CDR3 length: 12 amino acids. The germline gives CDR1 ENHRY, CDR2 SYGVKD. The V segment lost 4 bases and the J segment 5 bases; nucleotides outside the gene matches: 0. The covered CDR3 bases are TGTGCCATCAGTGGGACAGGGGACGAG. Its translation is CAISGTGDE. The whole CDR3 reads CAISGTGDEQYF.

Of note for this clone: Read coverage stops 3 residues before the CDR3 terminus; the germline J gene supplies the remainder. This rearrangement joins TRBV9 to TRBJ2-2; 10 bases agree with TRBD2. Germline CDR1 reads SGDLS; CDR2 reads YYNGEE. V dropped 6 bases and J dropped 0; count of bases not matched to a gene: 5. The CDR3 consists of 16 residues. This CDR3 is CASNPSGSANTGELFF. CDR3 DNA, as far as it was read: TGTGCCAGCAACCCTAGCGGGAGTGCGAACACCGGGGAG.

Regarding this clone: The read ends 3 residues early relative to the CDR3; the germline J gene fills the gap. The chain joins TRBV6-2 or TRBV6-3 to TRBJ1-2, with D tentatively TRBD1 (5 bases). CDR3 length equals 14 residues. V was pared by 2 bases and J by 4 bases, with 11 bases between. From germline, CDR1 is MNHEY and CDR2 SVGEGT. CDR3 protein: CASSYNRDSYGYTF. The CDR3 DNA, read in part, is TGTGCCAGCAGTTACAATCGGGACTCCTATGGC.

As regards this clone: The CDR3 end lies 3 residues beyond the end of the read and is filled in from the germline J gene. J is TRBJ2-7 and V is TRBV19; 9 positions match TRBD1. Losses at the gene ends were 3 bases for V and 5 bases for J; bases not matched to a gene: 5. Germline lookup yields CDR1 LNHDA and CDR2 SQIVND (reference sequence). The CDR3 has 14 amino acids. This chain's CDR3 is CASSIRDRADEQYF. The sequenced CDR3 bases are TGTGCCAGTAGTATCCGGGACAGGGCCGACGAG.

In the case of this clone: The DNA ends 3 residues before the CDR3 does, and the rest of the CDR3 is filled in from the germline J gene. This sequence joins TRBV5-1 and TRBJ1-4, with D possibly matching TRBD1 (6 bases). The CDR3 contains 13 residues. V was shortened by 2 bases and J by 8 bases, with 10 bases between the two germline ends. Germline CDR1 SGHRS, CDR2 YFSETQ. The CDR3 reads CASSFPDREKLFF. CDR3 DNA (partial): TGCGCCAGCAGCTTCCCCGACAGGGAAAAA.

Concerning this clone: The observed sequence ends 3 residues before the CDR3 terminus, with the missing tail filled in from the germline J gene. The gene calls are TRBV11-1 and TRBJ1-2; 8 bases are a match to TRBD1. Looked up from germline, CDR1 is SGHAT and CDR2 is FQDESV (reference sequence). The trim removed 5 bases at V and 4 bases at J, leaving 6 bases unmatched. This CDR3 contains 14 residues. CDR3 bases read: TGTGCCAGCAGCCCCATGGGGACAGGCTATGGC. This translates into CASSPMGTGYG. The whole CDR3 sequence reads CASSPMGTGYGYTF.

Points on this clone: The read ends 3 residues early relative to the CDR3; the germline J gene fills the gap. The J gene is TRBJ1-1, the V gene TRBV20-1, with 7 positions matching TRBD1. CDR1 DFQATT and CDR2 SNEGSKA come from the germline V gene (reference sequence). The length of the CDR3 is 15 residues. The sequenced part of the CDR3 DNA is TGCAGTGCTAGAGATAGCCAGACAGGGTCTATAACA. It yields the protein CSARDSQTGSIT. The whole CDR3 sequence is CSARDSQTGSITAFF.

On this clone itself: The read gets to within 3 residues of the CDR3 end, and the germline J gene fills in the rest. The rearrangement joins TRBV13 to TRBJ1-1; TRBD1 is a possible D gene (5 bases). Germline V gene sequence: CDR1 PRHDT, CDR2 FYEKMQ (reference sequence). The CDR3 covers 14 residues. The DNA read from the CDR3 is TGTGCCAGCAGCTTAAGGGGTTTGAGGGAGGTA. Its translation is CASSLRGLREV. The full CDR3 sequence reads CASSLRGLREVAFF.

Points on this clone: The DNA ends 3 residues before the CDR3 does, and the rest of the CDR3 is filled in from the germline J gene. V usage is TRBV7-9 and J usage is TRBJ2-2, with 7 bases identical to TRBD1. The CDR3 runs to 14 residues. In germline, CDR1 is SEHNR, CDR2 FQNEAQ (reference sequence). The CDR3 reads CASKLGTANEKLFF. The DNA read from the CDR3 is TGTGCCAGCAAATTAGGGACAGCTAATGAAAAG.

Concerning this clone: The CDR3 extends 3 residues past the end of the read, so its final part is completed from the germline J gene. This chain links TRBV6-2 or TRBV6-3 with TRBJ2-5; D might be TRBD1 (6 bases). The CDR3 length is 14 residues. CDR1 and CDR2 (germline): MNHEY, SVGEGT. V lost 5 bases to trimming and J lost 0 bases, with 10 bases between them. Partial CDR3 DNA: TGTGCCAGCAGTCGACAGGCGTACCAAGAGACC. As protein: CASSRQAYQET. The entire CDR3 protein reads CASSRQAYQETQYF.

Turning to this clone: Read coverage stops 3 residues before the CDR3 terminus; the germline J gene supplies the remainder. The rearrangement uses TRBV19 and TRBJ2-7; TRBD1 is a possible D gene (5 bases). CDR1 and CDR2 (germline): LNHDA, SQIVND (reference sequence). The CDR3 has 15 residues. Trimming stripped 3 bases from V and 4 bases from J, with 16 bases between. The part of the CDR3 DNA that was read is TGTGCCAGTAGTATGGCCGACAGCCCAATATACGAG. Protein product: CASSMADSPIYE. In full, the CDR3 is CASSMADSPIYEQYF.

As regards this clone: Germline is not matched at one junction end, which may reflect a read error. The read ends 3 residues before the CDR3 terminus; that terminus is restored from the germline J gene. The same CDR3 also results from other DNA sequences found in this sample. The rearrangement uses TRBV2 and TRBJ1-2; D is possibly TRBD1 (6 bases). Looked up from germline, CDR1 is SNHLY and CDR2 is FYNNEI. The CDR3 loop spans 13 amino acids. CDR3 bases read: TGTGCCAGCAGTTGGGACACCAACTATGGT. It specifies CASSWDTNYG. The full CDR3 protein reads CASSWDTNYGYTF.